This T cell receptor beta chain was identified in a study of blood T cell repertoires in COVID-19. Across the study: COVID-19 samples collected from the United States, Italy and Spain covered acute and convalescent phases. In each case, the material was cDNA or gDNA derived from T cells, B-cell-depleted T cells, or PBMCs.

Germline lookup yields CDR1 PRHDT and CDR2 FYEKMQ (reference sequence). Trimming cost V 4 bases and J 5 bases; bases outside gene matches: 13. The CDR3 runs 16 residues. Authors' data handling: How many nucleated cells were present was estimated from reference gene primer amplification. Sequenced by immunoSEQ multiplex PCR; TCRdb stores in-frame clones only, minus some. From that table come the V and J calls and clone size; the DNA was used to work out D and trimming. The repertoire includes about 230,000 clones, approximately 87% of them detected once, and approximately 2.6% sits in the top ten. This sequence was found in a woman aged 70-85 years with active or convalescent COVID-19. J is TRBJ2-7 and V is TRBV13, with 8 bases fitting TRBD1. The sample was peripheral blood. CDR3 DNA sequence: TGTGCCAGCAGCTGGGACAGGCGCGGTCGTGTGGACGAGCAGTACTTC. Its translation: CASSWDRRGRVDEQYF.